This TCR beta chain is drawn from a study of T cells in Graves' hyperthyroidism and ophthalmopathy (dated by TCRdb to the late 2010s). Describing the broader study: Peripheral blood samples were taken at the time of initial diagnosis, prior to any treatment. To identify TCR V-J signatures that set the groups apart, the researchers used a discovery cohort of 100 patients, made up of around 40 with Graves' ophthalmopathy and 57 with stable Graves' hyperthyroidism. Prospective prediction of ophthalmopathy was tested in an independent validation cohort consisting of roughly 19 hyperthyroidism patients and more than 15 patients who later progressed to ophthalmopathy. The roughly 90 discovery patients were divided at random into training and test sets in a 7:3 ratio. In addition, the study compared T-cell repertoires in thyroid tissue and in blood from several Graves' hyperthyroidism patients. Once sampling was done, hyperthyroidism patients were given methimazole at a starting dose of 30 mg daily, whereas ophthalmopathy patients were given high-dose intravenous methylprednisolone. The paper describes TCR Vbeta CDR3 sequencing of 135 peripheral blood samples, made up of 43 ophthalmopathy patients, some 76 hyperthyroidism patients and 17 progressor patients.

A distance of 5 bases separates the germline ends of V and J, which lose 5 bases and 3 bases respectively. Based on the germline V gene, the CDR1 and CDR2 sequences are MNHEY and SVGEGT. Spanning cysteine to phenylalanine, the CDR3 consists of 12 amino acids. Only the CDR3 DNA is retained, 36 bases long and in frame from the first base. Stable Graves' hyperthyroidism was defined as the absence of progression to ophthalmopathy over 18 months of follow-up. Hyperthyroidism patients were aged 18 to 65 years and newly diagnosed, with disease duration of less than 2 months. The study excluded patients with uncontrolled infections, other autoimmune diseases, pregnancy or lactation. Diagnoses were based on clinical symptoms, serum thyroxine and TRAb, thyroid ultrasound and orbital computed tomography. PBMCs were isolated from about 10 ml of fresh peripheral blood by Ficoll-Paque density gradient centrifugation. Trizol reagent was used to extract total RNA, and RNA quality was then checked on an Agilent 2100 Bioanalyzer.

The TCR beta CDR3 regions were amplified from RNA transcripts. The first round of RT-PCR for the TCR CDR3 was performed with the HTBI primer set and the Qiagen OneStep RT-PCR kit. A second multiplex PCR round built the libraries, followed by size selection and purification. The libraries were sequenced on an Illumina HiSeq2000 using paired-end 100 bp reads. Per the authors' processing: Raw data were processed with SOAPnuke, discarding reads with adapters, uncalled bases, mean Phred below 15, or no exact constant-primer or identifier match. COPE v1.2.5 was used to merge high-quality paired reads, and clonotypes were defined as unique nucleotide sequences. MiTCR v1.1 was used to align the clonotypes against IMGT TRBV, TRBD and TRBJ reference segments. Analysis was restricted to V-J combinations with a frequency above 0.0001, which covered roughly 99% of repertoires. A TCS score was defined as the ratio of F50 (clonal expansion) to E x V (chaos), with BLOSUM62-based TCRdist applied between CDR3 peptides within each V-J. Welch's t-statistics and random forest reduced around 510 V-J features to roughly 13, which were used in a naive Bayes classifier (R e1071). TCRdb reprocessing: public reads trimmed at Q25 with fastp, clones called with MiXCR, in-frame beta chains kept. Rows merge per CDR3 protein into single entries with the most common DNA and genes. The authors' filters were not applied to this entry. Here the sample has 650,000 to 750,000 distinct CDR3 sequences; 14% occur a single time. The ten largest clones capture roughly 10% of the sample.

What the authors observed across the whole study: Most expanded thyroid clonotypes (frequency above 0.001) were also found in blood, which suggests that blood repertoires may mirror thyroid immune responses. In validation, the model predicted progression to ophthalmopathy a median of about 6 months before onset, with about 67% sensitivity and 72.22% specificity. No statistical method was used to fix the sample size in advance, and group allocation was not hidden from the investigators. Ophthalmopathy was separated from stable hyperthyroidism by a 13 V-J signature model, with around 90% sensitivity and about 81% specificity obtained in cross-validation and 80%/75% obtained in testing.

This clonotype has a count of ten or more. Its antigen is still unknown. The sample holds no much larger clone one base away, and base qualities are not on file. This clonotype was obtained from a woman aged 18-30 years with Graves' hyperthyroidism. The sequenced sample was blood. The V gene is TRBV6-2 or TRBV6-3 and the J gene is TRBJ2-1; no D gene call is confident. The CDR3 here reads CASSAHYNEQFF. In nucleotides, the sequence is TGTGCCAGCAGTGCCCACTACAATGAGCAGTTCTTC.